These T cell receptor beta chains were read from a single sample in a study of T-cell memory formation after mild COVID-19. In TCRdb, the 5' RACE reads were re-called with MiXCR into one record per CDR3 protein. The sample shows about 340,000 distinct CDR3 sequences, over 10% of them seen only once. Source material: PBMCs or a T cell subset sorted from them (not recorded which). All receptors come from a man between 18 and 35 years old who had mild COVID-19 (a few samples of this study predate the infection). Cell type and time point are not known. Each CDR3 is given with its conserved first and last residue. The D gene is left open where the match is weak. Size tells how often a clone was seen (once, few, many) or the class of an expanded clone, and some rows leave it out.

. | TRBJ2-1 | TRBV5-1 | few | TGCGCCAGCAGCTCTGGATGGGGTCACAATGAGCAGTTCTTC | CASSSGWGHNEQFF
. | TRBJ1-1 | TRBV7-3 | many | TGTGCCAGCAGCAACTCTGGGTTAAGCCCCACTGAAGCTTTCTTT | CASSNSGLSPTEAFF
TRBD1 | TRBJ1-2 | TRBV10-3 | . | TGTGCCATCACCTTGACAGGGCAGTATGGCTACACCTTC | CAITLTGQYGYTF
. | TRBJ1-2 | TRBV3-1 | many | TGTGCCAGCAGCCAAGATCGAGGGGAGGACTATGGCTACACCTTC | CASSQDRGEDYGYTF
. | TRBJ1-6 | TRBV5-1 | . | TGCGCCAGCAGACCAACGCTAGGCTCCTATAATTCACCCCTCCACTTT | CASRPTLGSYNSPLHF
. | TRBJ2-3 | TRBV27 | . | TGTGCCAGCAGTCGACTAGTTCTTCCAGATACGCAGTATTTT | CASSRLVLPDTQYF
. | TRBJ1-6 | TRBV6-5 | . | TGTGCCAGCAGCTCCGGGGCAGGAGGTAATTCACCCCTCCACTTT | CASSSGAGGNSPLHF
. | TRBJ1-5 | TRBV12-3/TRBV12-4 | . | TGTGCCAGCAGTTTAGCGCGGGGTCAGTTCAATCAGCCCCAGCATTTT | CASSLARGQFNQPQHF
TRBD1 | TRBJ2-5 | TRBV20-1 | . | TGCAGTGCTAGAGGGCAGGGGGTAGAGACCCAGTACTTC | CSARGQGVETQYF
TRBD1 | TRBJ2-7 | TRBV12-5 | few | TGTGCTAGTGGTTTGACAGGGGACATTTCCTACGAGCAGTACTTC | CASGLTGDISYEQYF
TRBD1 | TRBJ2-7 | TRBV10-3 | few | TGTGCCATCAGTGAGTTCGACAGGGCGTTATCCGAGCAGTACTTC | CAISEFDRALSEQYF
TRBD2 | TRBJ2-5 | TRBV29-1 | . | TGCAGCGTTGTGGAGCGGGGGACCCAAGAGACCCAGTACTTC | CSVVERGTQETQYF
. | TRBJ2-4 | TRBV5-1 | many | TGCGCCAGCAGCTTGGACTTAAACATTCAGTACTTC | CASSLDLNIQYF
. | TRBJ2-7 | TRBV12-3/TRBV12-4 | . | TGTGCCAGCAGTTTAGGGAGCGAGCAGTACTTC | CASSLGSEQYF
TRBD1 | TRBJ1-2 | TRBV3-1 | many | TGTGCCAGCAGCCAAGAAGGCGGGAGGGGGCATGGCTACACCTTC | CASSQEGGRGHGYTF
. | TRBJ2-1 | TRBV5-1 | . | TGCGCCAGCAGCTTGGCAGAGGGGAATGAGCAGTTCTTC | CASSLAEGNEQFF
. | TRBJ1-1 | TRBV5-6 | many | TGTGCCAGCAGTAGGACAGAGAACACTGAAGCTTTCTTT | CASSRTENTEAFF
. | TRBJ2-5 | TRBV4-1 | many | TGCGCCAGCAGCCAAGTTGGGACTCCTATTACAGAGACCCAGTACTTC | CASSQVGTPITETQYF
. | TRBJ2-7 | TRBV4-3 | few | TGCGCCAGCAGCCAAGAAAGAGAGCAGTACTTC | CASSQEREQYF
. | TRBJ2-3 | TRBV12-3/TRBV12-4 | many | TGTGCCAGCAGTTTAGGCTTGAAGCGTCCGGGGTATTTT | CASSLGLKRPGYF
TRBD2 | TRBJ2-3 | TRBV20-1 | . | TGCAGTGCTAGGGGGACTAGCGGCTTCACAGATACGCAGTATTTT | CSARGTSGFTDTQYF
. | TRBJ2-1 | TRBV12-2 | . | TGTGCAAGTCGCTTAGCCCCGCTAGCCCCCCGATGGAATGAGCAGTTCTTC | CASRLAPLAPRWNEQFF
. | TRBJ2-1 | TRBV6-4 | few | TGTGCCAGCAGTGACTCGAACTACAATGAGCAGTTCTTC | CASSDSNYNEQFF
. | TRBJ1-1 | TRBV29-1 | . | TGCAGCGTTGAACCCTGGCTGAACACTGAAGCTTTCTTT | CSVEPWLNTEAFF
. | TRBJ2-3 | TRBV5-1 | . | TGCGCCAGCAGCTTGGTTCCGGATAGCACAGATACGCAGTATTTT | CASSLVPDSTDTQYF
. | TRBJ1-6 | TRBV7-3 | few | TGTGCCAGCAGCTTAACGACCGGGTCGCGGTCACCCCTCCACTTT | CASSLTTGSRSPLHF
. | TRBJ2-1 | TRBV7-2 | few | TGTGCCAGCAGCTTCTCTCTTCGGGATGAGCAGTTCTTC | CASSFSLRDEQFF
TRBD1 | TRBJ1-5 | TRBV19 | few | TGTGCCAGTAGTATGATCAGGACAGGGGGCGCCGGTCAGCCCCAGCATTTT | CASSMIRTGGAGQPQHF
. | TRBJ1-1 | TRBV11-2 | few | TGTGCCAGCAGCAAAGGGGCGACCCTGAACACTGAAGCTTTCTTT | CASSKGATLNTEAFF
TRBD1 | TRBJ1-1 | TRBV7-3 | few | TGTGCCAGCAGCTTAGGGGACAGGGCGCGGACTGAAGCTTTCTTT | CASSLGDRARTEAFF
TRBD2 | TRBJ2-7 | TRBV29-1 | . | TGCAGCGTTGCTCTAGCGGGGGACACCTACGAGCAGTACTTC | CSVALAGDTYEQYF
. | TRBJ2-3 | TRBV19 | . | TGTGCCAGTAGTCCCGGGGGGCCGGGTACGCAGTATTTT | CASSPGGPGTQYF
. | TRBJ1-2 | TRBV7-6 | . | TGTGCCAGCAGCTTAGGGGGAGGGGCCCTTGTGCGTTATGGCTACACCTTC | CASSLGGGALVRYGYTF
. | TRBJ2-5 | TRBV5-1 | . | TGCGCCAGCAGCATGGACATGCCGCCGGAGACCCAGTACTTC | CASSMDMPPETQYF
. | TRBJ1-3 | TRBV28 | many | TGTGCCAGCAGTTTCTTTGGGTTGAGCTCTGGAAACACCATATATTTT | CASSFFGLSSGNTIYF
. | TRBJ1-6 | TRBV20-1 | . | TGCAGTGCCCTCACCGGGACAACAAATAATTCACCCATCCACTTT | CSALTGTTNNSPIHF